The 30 T cell receptor beta chains below all came from one sample that was sequenced in a study of cytomegalovirus exposure and HLA in healthy donors. Generated by immunoSEQ multiplex PCR, the TCRdb table keeps only in-frame clones and is missing some. The table has about 76,000 clones, roughly 94% seen once. The sequenced sample consisted of PBMCs. The receptors come from a woman aged 18 to 35 in good health and CMV-seropositive.

The chain combines TRBV5-4 with TRBJ1-3, with D perhaps matching TRBD1 (6 bases). CDR3 length: 17 residues. Trimming cost V 0 bases and J 7 bases, with 20 bases left between them. Looked up from germline, CDR1 is SGHNT and CDR2 is YYREEE (reference sequence). In DNA, the CDR3 is TGTGCCAGCAGCTTGGCCCCCTACTGGACAGAGGAGAACACCATATATTTT. Amino acid sequence: CASSLAPYWTEENTIYF.

This chain uses TRBV5-6 with TRBJ1-4; no definite D call. From germline, CDR1 is SGHDT and CDR2 YYEEEE. The length of the CDR3 is 14 residues. V lost 2 bases to trimming and J lost 5 bases, with 10 bases between them. The CDR3 here is CASSLGLQNEKLFF. The CDR3 nucleotides are TGTGCCAGCAGCTTAGGCCTACAGAATGAAAAACTGTTTTTT.

The chain couples TRBV6-5 to TRBJ2-1; 7 bases agree with TRBD2. Per the germline V gene, CDR1 is MNHEY and CDR2 is SVGAGI. This CDR3 spans 14 amino acids. V was clipped by 6 bases and J by 8 bases; unmatched bases: 10. As DNA, the CDR3 is TGTGCCAGCAGCACAAGCGGGAACGACGATGAGCAGTTCTTC. Its translation is CASSTSGNDDEQFF.

This chain links TRBV27 with TRBJ1-5; D gene ambiguous. CDR3 length equals 15 residues. Germline values: CDR1 MNHEY, CDR2 SMNVEV (reference sequence). Trimming removed 8 bases at V and 1 base at J, with 15 bases between. The CDR3 DNA is TGTGCCAGCTGGACCCGGGATAAAAGCAATCAGCCCCAGCATTTT. Its protein product is CASWTRDKSNQPQHF.

The chain links TRBV2 to TRBJ1-2; 11 bases map to TRBD1. CDR3 length: 14 residues. Trimming at V came to 6 bases and at J to 6 bases, leaving 6 bases not matched to a gene. Germline V gene lookup returns CDR1 SNHLY and CDR2 FYNNEI. The CDR3 DNA follows: TGTGCCAGCAGGGGGACAGGGGGTAAGGATGGCTACACCTTC. It encodes CASRGTGGKDGYTF. Using reference TRBV2 and TRBJ1-2 for the parts outside the CDR3, the full variable domain is EPEVTQTPSHQVTQMGQEVILRCVPISNHLYFYWYRQILGQKVEFLVSFYNNEISEKSEIFDDQFSVERPDGSNFTLKIRSTKLEDSAMYFCASRGTGGKDGYTFGSGTRLTVV.

The chain employs TRBV9 and TRBJ2-2, with unresolved D. Germline V gives CDR1 SGDLS, CDR2 YYNGEE. CDR3 length: 15 amino acids. The V gene lost 0 bases and the J gene lost 5 bases, with 11 bases spanning the gap. The CDR3 region is CASSVAWVATGELFF. CDR3 nucleotides: TGTGCCAGCAGCGTAGCTTGGGTAGCAACCGGGGAGCTGTTTTTT.

This clone has just a few counts. The rearrangement links TRBV4-1 to TRBJ2-1; the D gene is possibly TRBD2 (5 bases). V was clipped by 4 bases and J by 8 bases, with 15 bases between them. The CDR3 consists of 14 residues. In germline, CDR1 is MGHRA, CDR2 YSYEKL. The CDR3: CASSLAQTGDEQFF. The CDR3 DNA sequence: TGCGCCAGCAGCCTAGCGCAGACCGGCGATGAGCAGTTCTTC.

V usage is TRBV9 and J usage is TRBJ2-3; 7 positions agree with TRBD2. Germline V CDR1 and CDR2: SGDLS, YYNGEE. The CDR3 consists of 16 residues. After removal of 4 bases from V and 0 bases from J, the junction contained 8 bases not matched to a gene. CDR3 DNA: TGTGCCAGCAGCCCATCCTCTAGCGGAAGCACAGATACGCAGTATTTT. Translation: CASSPSSSGSTDTQYF.

V and J are TRBV7-9 and TRBJ1-4; 8 nucleotides match TRBD1. V dropped 1 base and J dropped 5; count of bases not matched to a gene: 3. The CDR3 has 15 residues. Germline lookup yields CDR1 SEHNR and CDR2 FQNEAQ (reference sequence). The CDR3: CASSLGTGGNEKLFF. CDR3 nucleotide sequence: TGTGCCAGCAGCTTAGGCACAGGGGGGAATGAAAAACTGTTTTTT.

This clone was recorded once. The chain uses TRBV10-3 and TRBJ1-4; D gene unclear. Per the germline V gene, CDR1 is ENHRY and CDR2 is SYGVKD. The V end lost 6 bases, the J end lost 2 bases, and 10 bases lay between the germline ends. The CDR3 sequence is 14 residues long. The CDR3 is CAISPAGTNEKLFF. As DNA, the CDR3 is TGTGCCATCAGCCCCGCGGGGACTAATGAAAAACTGTTTTTT.

The chain joins TRBV5-1 to TRBJ2-5, with D perhaps TRBD2 (6 bases). The CDR3 has 16 residues. Trimming shortened V by 5 bases and J by 5 bases, and 22 bases separated the two germline ends. Germline V lookup: CDR1 SGHRS, CDR2 YFSETQ. The CDR3 spells CASRLRDFGFGETQYF. The CDR3 DNA reads TGCGCCAGCAGGCTCCGGGACTTTGGTTTTGGTGAGACCCAGTACTTC.

This chain connects TRBV7-9 to TRBJ2-6, with TRBD2 matching 9 bases. Trimming cost V 1 base and J 1 base; bases outside gene matches: 8. This CDR3 is 19 amino acids long. The germline V gene encodes CDR1 SEHNR and CDR2 FQNEAQ (reference sequence). Written as DNA, the CDR3 is TGTGCCAGCAGCTTAGAGGGCGGGGGGGCCTTTTCTGGGGCCAACGTCCTGACTTTC. This encodes CASSLEGGGAFSGANVLTF.

The chain joins TRBV5-4 to TRBJ2-1, with TRBD1 matching over 9 bases. The CDR3 consists of 15 residues. Trimming cost V 4 bases and J 7 bases; bases outside gene matches: 9. Germline CDR1 is SGHNT and CDR2 is YYREEE (reference sequence). CDR3 region: CASSLIGTGMNEQFF. The CDR3 DNA follows: TGTGCCAGCAGCCTGATCGGGACAGGGATGAATGAGCAGTTCTTC.

A few counts support this clone. The CDR3 loop is CASSWDRGYEQYF. The CDR3 nucleotides read TGTGCCAGCAGTTGGGACAGGGGCTACGAGCAGTACTTC. The gene calls are TRBV27 and TRBJ2-7, with TRBD1 matching over 10 bases. After removal of 4 bases from V and 3 bases from J, the junction contained 0 bases not matched to a gene. The CDR3 spans 13 residues. In germline, CDR1 is MNHEY, CDR2 SMNVEV (reference sequence).

J is TRBJ2-7 and V is TRBV9; D gene uncertain. Germline V gene lookup returns CDR1 SGDLS and CDR2 YYNGEE. The CDR3 covers 15 residues. Trimming took 4 bases from V and 5 from J, leaving 19 bases between them. CDR3 in DNA: TGTGCCAGCAGCCCCGACGGGTCGGTGATCGACGAGCAGTACTTC. Amino acids: CASSPDGSVIDEQYF.

The chain combines TRBV2 with TRBJ2-3; tentatively, D is TRBD2 (6 bases). There are 13 residues in the CDR3. V shed 8 bases and J shed 2 bases, with 11 bases lying between them. From germline, CDR1 is SNHLY and CDR2 FYNNEI. The CDR3 loop reads CASELAYTDTQYF. The CDR3 nucleotides read TGTGCCAGCGAGCTAGCGTACACAGATACGCAGTATTTT.

This chain connects TRBV2 to TRBJ2-1; 8 bases fit TRBD2. V dropped 6 bases and J dropped 6; count of bases not matched to a gene: 10. Germline CDR1 is SNHLY and CDR2 is FYNNEI. This CDR3 comprises 15 residues. The chain's CDR3 is CASRMGLVAGNEQFF. The CDR3 DNA is TGTGCCAGCAGAATGGGACTAGTGGCAGGCAATGAGCAGTTCTTC.

The chain carries TRBV9 and TRBJ2-5; 15 bases are a match to TRBD2. Germline V gene data show CDR1 as SGDLS and CDR2 as YYNGEE. This CDR3 is built from 17 residues. V was clipped by 6 bases and J by 5 bases; unmatched bases: 11. The DNA of the CDR3 is TGTGCCAGCACACCGGGACTAGCGGGAGGAGCGTCGGAGACCCAGTACTTC. The encoded protein is CASTPGLAGGASETQYF.

The V gene is TRBV27, the J gene TRBJ1-1, with D uncertain. CDR1 is MNHEY, CDR2 SMNVEV, per germline (reference sequence). The ends were cut back, 1 base at V and 7 bases at J, with 13 bases in the middle. CDR3 length: 14 amino acids. CDR3 nucleotide sequence: TGTGCCAGCAGTTTATTTTACACTATCGATGAAGCTTTCTTT. It is translated as CASSLFYTIDEAFF.

This clone was recorded once. The V and J genes are TRBV15 and TRBJ1-2; D may be TRBD1 (5 bases). Trimming removed 7 bases from V and 7 bases from J, with 19 bases in between. Germline CDR1 is LNHNV and CDR2 is YYDKDF (reference sequence). CDR3 length: 14 amino acids. For the CDR3, the DNA is TGTGCCACCACCTCAGACGGGACTCGGGGTGGCTACACCTTC. This translates into CATTSDGTRGGYTF.

The V gene is TRBV7-9, the J gene TRBJ1-3; no definite D call. The CDR3 consists of 13 residues. V lost 8 bases and J 4 bases, leaving 12 bases between the germline ends. Per germline, CDR1 SEHNR and CDR2 FQNEAQ (reference sequence). CDR3 nucleotide sequence: TGTGCCAGCCAGGACTCGGCCGGAAACACCATATATTTT. Encoded protein: CASQDSAGNTIYF.

The chain joins TRBV27 to TRBJ1-6, with a tentative D call TRBD1 (6 bases). From germline, CDR1 is MNHEY and CDR2 SMNVEV (reference sequence). This CDR3 region has 15 residues. The V gene lost 6 bases and the J gene lost 8 bases, with 17 bases spanning the gap. The CDR3 region has the DNA TGTGCCAGCAGGGGCGACAGGCGAGGATATTCACCCCTCCACTTT. Translated, it gives CASRGDRRGYSPLHF.

The V gene is TRBV19, the J gene TRBJ1-2; 8 positions agree with TRBD1. V shed 5 bases and J 6 bases; nucleotides not matched to a gene: 8. Germline loops: CDR1 LNHDA, CDR2 SQIVND (reference sequence). The CDR3 contains 14 residues. The CDR3: CASSPRTGPDGYTF. The CDR3 DNA is TGTGCCAGTAGTCCCCGGACAGGGCCGGATGGCTACACCTTC.

This chain joins TRBV6-4 and TRBJ1-6; D unclear. In germline, CDR1 is MRHNA, CDR2 SNTAGT. This CDR3 has 13 amino acids. V was trimmed by 5 bases and J by 10 bases, leaving 12 bases between them. CDR3 region: CASSSEARSPLHF. The CDR3 coding sequence is TGTGCCAGCAGTTCGGAGGCCCGGTCACCCCTCCACTTT.

This chain joins TRBV10-1 and TRBJ2-7, with 8 bases identical to TRBD1. The trim removed 5 bases at V and 2 bases at J, leaving 5 bases unmatched. Germline assignment: CDR1 WNHNN and CDR2 SYGVQD (reference sequence). This CDR3 region has 14 residues. CDR3 loop: CASSRTTGAYEQYF. Written as DNA, the CDR3 is TGCGCCAGCAGTCGGACGACAGGGGCCTACGAGCAGTACTTC.

J is TRBJ1-1 and V is TRBV30, with a tentative D call TRBD1 (5 bases). Trimming cost V 5 bases and J 2 bases, with 12 bases left between them. The germline gives CDR1 GTSNPN, CDR2 SVGIG (reference sequence). The CDR3 consists of 13 residues. CDR3 DNA: TGTGCCTGGGCCCAAAGGGGAAACACTGAAGCTTTCTTT. Protein product: CAWAQRGNTEAFF.

The gene calls are TRBV18 and TRBJ1-1; no definite D call. This CDR3 spans 15 amino acids. Germline V gene lookup returns CDR1 KGHSH and CDR2 LQKENI. Deletions cut 3 bases from V and 1 base from J, with 12 bases between. In DNA, the CDR3 is TGTGCCAGCTCACCTCACCAAGAGCCGAACACTGAAGCTTTCTTT. Translation: CASSPHQEPNTEAFF.

The V and J genes are TRBV18 and TRBJ2-3; 7 nucleotides align to TRBD1. Germline values: CDR1 KGHSH, CDR2 LQKENI. The CDR3 covers 14 residues. V lost 3 bases, J lost 3 bases, and 3 bases stayed unmatched. DNA of the CDR3: TGTGCCAGCTCACCGGGACAGACTACAGATACGCAGTATTTT. Its protein is CASSPGQTTDTQYF.

V and J are TRBV29-1 and TRBJ2-3; 13 bases fit TRBD2. V lost 6 bases and J lost 2; bases outside the gene matches: 14. There are 18 residues in the CDR3. Germline V gene data show CDR1 as SQVTM and CDR2 as ANQGSEA. The CDR3 DNA reads as TGCAGCGTGGCGACGAGACTAGCGGGAGGCCGTGCCACAGATACGCAGTATTTT. The encoded protein is CSVATRLAGGRATDTQYF.

V gene TRBV2 combines with J gene TRBJ2-3; 9 positions agree with TRBD2. CDR3 length: 15 amino acids. Trimming cost V 5 bases and J 3 bases; bases outside gene matches: 6. Germline lookup yields CDR1 SNHLY and CDR2 FYNNEI. CDR3 amino acids: CASSREAGGTDTQYF. The CDR3 DNA follows: TGTGCCAGCAGTAGGGAAGCGGGAGGAACAGATACGCAGTATTTT.